The sequence of this T cell receptor beta chain was determined in a study of T cells in Graves' hyperthyroidism and ophthalmopathy. Across the whole study: Prior to any treatment, at the point of initial diagnosis, peripheral blood was collected. Notes on the study in general: Ophthalmopathy cases were set apart from stable hyperthyroidism by a 13 V-J model.

This clonotype was observed at least ten times. Its target is not known. RNA transcripts served as the template for amplifying TCR beta CDR3 regions. TCR CDR3 underwent first-round RT-PCR with the HTBI primer set. TCRdb fed the multiplex PCR reads into MiXCR, producing one record per CDR3 protein. The table includes about 380,000 distinct CDR3 sequences, roughly 12% detected once. The germline CDR1 and CDR2 sequences are DFQATT and SNEGSKA (reference sequence). V trimming: 1 base; J trimming: 7 bases; junction bases outside the gene matches: 3. The CDR3 is made up of 14 amino acids. The sample comprised blood. The receptor's source is a man aged 25-45 years with Graves' hyperthyroidism that later progressed to Graves' ophthalmopathy. The chain combines TRBV20-1 with TRBJ2-1; TRBD2 agrees at 11 bases. Here the CDR3 DNA reads TGCAGTGCTAGAGTAGCGGGGGGGCTTAATGAGCAGTTCTTC. Its protein is CSARVAGGLNEQFF.